Listed below are T cell receptor beta chains from one sample, sequenced in a study of response to subunit inactivated influenza vaccine. MiXCR, applied by TCRdb to the RT-PCR reads, yields one record per CDR3 protein. The sample shows some 800,000 distinct CDR3 sequences, approximately 21% of them seen only once. The input for sequencing was PBMCs from blood, taken roughly 5 days after vaccination. These receptors originate from a man aged 50-60 years who received an inactivated influenza vaccine. Each CDR3 is given without its conserved first and last residue. Each record gives: D gene, J gene, V gene, CDR3 protein. The D gene is left open where the match is weak.

TRBD2 | TRBJ2-5 | TRBV29-1 | SVDLAGREGETQY
TRBD2 | TRBJ2-7 | TRBV20-1 | SAAPLAGTTYEQY
. | TRBJ1-1 | TRBV5-1 | ASSLLSNTEAF
. | TRBJ2-4 | TRBV4-3 | ASSLDGAGTPRNIQY
. | TRBJ1-1 | TRBV12-3/TRBV12-4 | ASSTQVSTEAF
TRBD2 | TRBJ2-3 | TRBV5-1 | ASQQGRLAGGPSRGRKTDTQY
. | TRBJ2-5 | TRBV9 | PSSSSETQY
. | TRBJ2-1 | TRBV7-9 | ASSQPVGYNEQF
. | TRBJ1-2 | TRBV7-9 | ASSPKGLYGYT
. | TRBJ1-4 | TRBV6-1 | ASSREWGAERRLF
. | TRBJ1-1 | TRBV11-2 | ASSLEGGAEAF
. | TRBJ2-3 | TRBV5-6 | ASSWFTNTDTQY
. | TRBJ2-4 | TRBV20-1 | SARAGLAKNIQY
TRBD1 | TRBJ2-3 | TRBV6-1 | ASGPGDRGAYSTDTQY
. | TRBJ1-5 | TRBV24-1 | ATSEHGSNQPQH
. | TRBJ1-2 | TRBV7-2 | ASSAYYGYT
. | TRBJ2-5 | TRBV20-1 | SAVESETQY
. | TRBJ2-1 | TRBV7-9 | ASSLAGADEQF
TRBD1 | TRBJ1-5 | TRBV24-1 | ATSGDSPGPQH
TRBD2 | TRBJ2-3 | TRBV10-2 | ASSAVAGGTDTQY
. | TRBJ1-1 | TRBV15 | ATSRDGVVNTEAF
TRBD1 | TRBJ1-5 | TRBV6-2/TRBV6-3 | ASSTTGGRQPQH
. | TRBJ1-2 | TRBV12-3/TRBV12-4 | ASSLAGINYGYT
. | TRBJ2-7 | TRBV7-8 | ASSPLAESSYEQY
TRBD2 | TRBJ2-7 | TRBV7-2 | ASSLPTSGPHEQY
. | TRBJ1-5 | TRBV12-3/TRBV12-4 | ASRPGGFEPQH
. | TRBJ2-3 | TRBV11-2 | ASSLVSPGTQY
. | TRBJ2-7 | TRBV29-1 | SVAAGSGEQY
TRBD2 | TRBJ2-1 | TRBV18 | ASSVAGSYNEQF
TRBD2 | TRBJ2-3 | TRBV9 | ASRMGGTSTDTQY
. | TRBJ1-3 | TRBV7-9 | ASSLQNSGNTIY
. | TRBJ2-3 | TRBV7-9 | ASSSAGLRTDTQY
TRBD1 | TRBJ2-5 | TRBV24-1 | ATSVAGGASAETQY
TRBD1 | TRBJ1-5 | TRBV5-5 | ASSWGQGRGNQPQH
. | TRBJ2-1 | TRBV6-2/TRBV6-3 | ASSYLSRGLRPNEQF
. | TRBJ2-7 | TRBV5-5 | ASRPTGSHYEQY
. | TRBJ1-4 | TRBV7-6 | ASSGGGTRFEKLF
TRBD1 | TRBJ2-1 | TRBV6-4 | ASSPQGALYNEQF
TRBD1 | TRBJ1-1 | TRBV12-3/TRBV12-4 | ASRAGTANTEAF
TRBD2 | TRBJ2-5 | TRBV28 | ASRSGISRGETQY
TRBD2 | TRBJ2-7 | TRBV7-9 | ASGTSGSYEQY
. | TRBJ2-1 | TRBV4-3 | ASSQESSSYNEQF
TRBD1 | TRBJ1-1 | TRBV29-1 | SAGQGGSTEAF
. | TRBJ1-6 | TRBV6-5 | ASSYSFRGRWNNSPLH
. | TRBJ1-4 | TRBV20-1 | SATGGEANEKLF
. | TRBJ2-7 | TRBV11-2 | ASSLQGGLNYEQY
. | TRBJ2-1 | TRBV7-3 | ASSLNQGWFNEQF
. | TRBJ2-5 | TRBV4-1 | ASSQDLAIKETQY
. | TRBJ1-4 | TRBV18 | ASSLSAVATNEKLF
. | TRBJ2-4 | TRBV10-3 | AISESTALAKNIQY
. | TRBJ2-3 | TRBV9 | ASSVGAYLATDTQY
. | TRBJ2-3 | TRBV24-1 | ATSGGVAPGSADTQY
TRBD2 | TRBJ2-7 | TRBV7-2 | ASSLSPSGKGEQY
TRBD1 | TRBJ2-5 | TRBV5-1 | ASSARTGASQETQY
TRBD1 | TRBJ2-7 | TRBV29-1 | SAGTGFYEQY
. | TRBJ2-1 | TRBV5-1 | ASSLNGDYNEQF
. | TRBJ2-1 | TRBV27 | ASSLLGRVHNEQF